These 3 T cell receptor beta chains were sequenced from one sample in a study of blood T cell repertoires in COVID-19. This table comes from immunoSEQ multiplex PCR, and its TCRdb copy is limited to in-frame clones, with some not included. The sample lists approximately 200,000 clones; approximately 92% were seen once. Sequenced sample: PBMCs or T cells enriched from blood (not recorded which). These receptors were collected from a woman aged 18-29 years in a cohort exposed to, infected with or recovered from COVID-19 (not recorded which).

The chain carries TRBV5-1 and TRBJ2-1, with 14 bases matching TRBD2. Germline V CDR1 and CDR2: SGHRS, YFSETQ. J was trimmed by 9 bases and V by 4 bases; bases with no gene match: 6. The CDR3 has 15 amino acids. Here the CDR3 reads CASSEGLAGVAEQFF. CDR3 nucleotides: TGCGCCAGCAGCGAGGGACTAGCGGGAGTCGCTGAGCAGTTCTTC.

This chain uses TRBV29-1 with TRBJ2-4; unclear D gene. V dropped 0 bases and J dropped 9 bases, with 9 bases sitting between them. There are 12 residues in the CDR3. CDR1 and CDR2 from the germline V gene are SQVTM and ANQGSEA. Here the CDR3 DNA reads TGCAGCGTTGAAGAGGAGCTTGGCATTCAGTACTTC. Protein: CSVEEELGIQYF.

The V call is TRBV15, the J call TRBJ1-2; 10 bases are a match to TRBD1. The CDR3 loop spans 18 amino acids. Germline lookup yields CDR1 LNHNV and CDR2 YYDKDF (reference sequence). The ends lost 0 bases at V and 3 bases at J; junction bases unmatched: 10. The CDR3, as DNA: TGTGCCACCAGCAGAGACAATATCGGGACAGGGGATTACTATGGCTACACCTTC. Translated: CATSRDNIGTGDYYGYTF. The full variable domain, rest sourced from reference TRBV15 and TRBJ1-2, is DAMVIQNPRYQVTQFGKPVTLSCSQTLNHNVMYWYQQKSSQAPKLLFHYYDKDFNNEADTPDNFQSRRPNTSFCFLDIRSPGLGDTAMYLCATSRDNIGTGDYYGYTFGSGTRLTVV.